These 2 T cell receptor beta chains share one sample of origin, sequenced in a study of regulatory T cells in long-lasting Graves disease. Time point meaning: newly diagnosed GD, antithyroid drugs for less than 3 months. From RNA extracted from PBMCs, the TCR library was made. In building TCR beta libraries, iRepertoire HTBI primers were used together with Arm-PCR of CDR3 regions. TCRdb reanalysed the multiplex PCR reads using MiXCR and keeps one entry per CDR3 protein. Seen here are roughly 560,000 distinct CDR3 sequences, roughly 15% observed once, and the top ten hold approximately 25%. A further study also used this sample, focusing on T cells in Graves' hyperthyroidism and ophthalmopathy.

Sequences were derived from peripheral blood mononuclear cells (PBMCs), sampled at new diagnosis, from a patient treated with antithyroid drugs. The receptors stem from a woman between 40 and 65 years old with Graves disease.

This clonotype came up many times. The chain's CDR3 is CASSTSGTITNYGYTF. CDR3 bases: TGTGCCAGCAGTACCTCCGGGACAATAACTAACTATGGCTACACCTTC. The chain couples TRBV27 to TRBJ1-2; possible D gene TRBD1, 6 bases. CDR1 and CDR2 from the germline V gene are MNHEY and SMNVEV (reference sequence). Trimming pared 5 bases from V and 0 bases from J, leaving 16 bases between. This CDR3 comprises 16 residues.

Many counts were recorded for this clonotype. The chain couples TRBV3-1 to TRBJ1-1; no clear D gene. Looked up from germline, CDR1 is LGHDT and CDR2 is YNNKEL (reference sequence). V was pared by 0 bases and J by 2 bases, with 10 bases between. The CDR3 spans 15 residues. This CDR3 reads CASSQDGVYNTEAFF. The DNA of the CDR3 is TGTGCCAGCAGCCAAGACGGGGTTTACAACACTGAAGCTTTCTTT.